Listed here are 28 T cell receptor beta chains from one sample, sequenced in a study of blood T cell repertoires in COVID-19. The assay was immunoSEQ multiplex PCR, and TCRdb's table has in-frame clones only and misses some. The data contain around 300,000 clones, roughly nine tenths of them seen just once; the ten biggest clones take up around 2%. The sequencing sample was made of peripheral blood. These receptors were taken from a man aged 50-59 years with acute or convalescent COVID-19.

The J gene is TRBJ2-1, the V gene TRBV5-6, with no clear D. Germline CDR1 SGHDT, CDR2 YYEEEE. The CDR3 has 13 residues. V gave up 4 bases and J gave up 1 base, with 6 bases separating them. The CDR3 sequence is CASSPASYNEQFF. For the CDR3, the DNA is TGTGCCAGCAGCCCAGCGTCCTACAATGAGCAGTTCTTC.

The J gene is TRBJ1-2, the V gene TRBV12-3 or TRBV12-4; TRBD1 is a possible D gene (5 bases). The CDR3 is 11 residues long. Trimming cost V 5 bases and J 8 bases, with 9 bases left between them. CDR3 DNA: TGTGCCAGCAGTGGGCAGGGAGGCTACACCTTC. This translates into CASSGQGGYTF.

The chain couples TRBV7-8 to TRBJ2-7; 11 bases are shared with TRBD2. The V segment lost 7 bases and the J segment 2 bases; nucleotides outside the gene matches: 4. CDR3 size: 14 residues. From germline, CDR1 is SGHVS and CDR2 FQNEAQ. CDR3 sequence: CASTSSGGTYEQYF. The CDR3 DNA reads as TGTGCCAGCACCTCTAGCGGGGGGACCTACGAGCAGTACTTC.

On this clone: A clone one base away is much larger, so this may be a read error. The V call is TRBV11-2, the J call TRBJ1-5; D might be TRBD1 (6 bases). The CDR3 extends over 13 amino acids. Trimming shortened V by 4 bases and J by 4 bases, and 8 bases separated the two germline ends. The germline V gene encodes CDR1 SGHAT and CDR2 FQNNGV. The CDR3 protein is CASSSGQNQPQHF. The CDR3 coding sequence is TGTGCCAGCAGCTCCGGACAGAATCAGCCCCAGCATTTT.

The chain couples TRBV6-4 to TRBJ1-2, with D perhaps TRBD1 (6 bases). V was shortened by 7 bases and J by 6 bases, with 9 bases between the two germline ends. Germline CDR1 is MRHNA and CDR2 is SNTAGT. This CDR3 comprises 11 residues. CDR3 nucleotide sequence: TGTGCCAGCAATCCAGGGGATGGCTACACCTTC. Encoded protein: CASNPGDGYTF.

The chain combines TRBV6-5 with TRBJ2-1, with D possibly matching TRBD2 (6 bases). The CDR3 length is 16 residues. Deletions cut 0 bases from V and 0 bases from J, with 9 bases between. Germline CDR1 and CDR2: MNHEY and SVGAGI. The CDR3 here is CASSYSTRGSYNEQFF. The CDR3, as DNA: TGTGCCAGCAGTTACTCCACGCGGGGCTCCTACAATGAGCAGTTCTTC.

This clone was counted a single time. The gene calls are TRBV4-1 and TRBJ1-6; D unresolved. In germline, CDR1 is MGHRA, CDR2 YSYEKL. This CDR3 region has 15 residues. V was pared by 1 base and J by 6 bases, with 10 bases between. CDR3 residues: CASSQAEGSNSPLHF. In DNA, the CDR3 is TGCGCCAGCAGCCAAGCGGAGGGATCTAATTCACCCCTCCACTTT.

Comment on this clone: Germline is not matched at one junction end, which may reflect a read error. The rearrangement links TRBV7-7 to TRBJ2-2; 9 positions agree with TRBD2. The CDR3 length is 17 residues. The V gene's germline CDR1 is SSHAT and CDR2 FNYEAQ (reference sequence). CDR3 residues: CASSQGLALNNAGELFF. CDR3 DNA sequence: TGTGCTAGCAGCCAGGGACTAGCCCTCAATAATGCCGGGGAGCTGTTTTTT. The complete variable domain, with remaining parts taken from reference TRBV7-7 and TRBJ2-2, reads GAGVSQSPRYKVTKRGQDVTLRCDPISSHATLYWYQQALGQGPEFLTYFNYEAQPDKSGLPSDRFSAERPEGSISTLTIQRTEQRDSAMYRCASSQGLALNNAGELFFGEGSRLTVL.

This rearrangement joins TRBV6-6 to TRBJ1-4; 8 bases agree with TRBD1. With 1 base clipped from V and 7 bases from J, the junction kept 8 bases outside the gene matches. This CDR3 comprises 16 residues. Per germline, CDR1 MNHNY and CDR2 SVGAGI (reference sequence). The CDR3 loop is CASSYYPGQGGEKLFF. The CDR3 DNA sequence: TGTGCCAGCAGTTACTACCCCGGACAGGGCGGTGAAAAACTGTTTTTT.

V is TRBV6-4 and J is TRBJ2-1; D unresolved. The V end was cut by 5 bases, the J end by 4 bases, with 15 bases between. The germline gives CDR1 MRHNA, CDR2 SNTAGT. The CDR3 covers 15 residues. The CDR3, as DNA: TGTGCCAGCAGTCCCTTCGGATCAGGTTACAATGAGCAGTTCTTC. Its translation: CASSPFGSGYNEQFF.

V is TRBV2 and J is TRBJ1-4; TRBD1 matches at 8 bases. The germline CDR1 and CDR2 sequences are SNHLY and FYNNEI. This CDR3 region has 15 residues. Germline trimming cut 6 bases from V and 8 bases from J; bases unmatched to any gene: 11. DNA of the CDR3: TGTGCCAGCAGGGGGTTCAGGGGGCTAGGCGAAAAACTGTTTTTT. Translating gives CASRGFRGLGEKLFF.

The chain couples TRBV6-5 to TRBJ1-6; D is unresolved. CDR3 length: 13 amino acids. The germline V gene encodes CDR1 MNHEY and CDR2 SVGAGI. The V and J ends lost 6 bases and 9 bases respectively, with 12 bases between them. The CDR3 protein is CASRVVSGSPLHF. In DNA form, the CDR3 reads TGTGCCAGCAGGGTAGTTTCGGGTTCACCCCTCCACTTT.

The chain is built from TRBV18 and TRBJ2-2, with D perhaps matching TRBD2 (5 bases). V lost 5 bases to trimming and J lost 7 bases, with 8 bases between them. Per germline, CDR1 KGHSH and CDR2 LQKENI. The CDR3 spans 12 residues. CDR3 bases: TGTGCCAGCTCAGAGACTATCGGGGAGCTGTTTTTT. Translation gives CASSETIGELFF.

This sequence joins TRBV2 and TRBJ2-3, with D tentatively TRBD1 (5 bases). CDR3 length: 14 residues. V lost 2 bases and J 2 bases, leaving 8 bases between the germline ends. Germline values: CDR1 SNHLY, CDR2 FYNNEI. In DNA form, the CDR3 reads TGTGCCAGCAGTGAACAAGGGGCCACAGATACGCAGTATTTT. Amino acid sequence: CASSEQGATDTQYF.

The chain links TRBV30 to TRBJ2-5; tentative D call: TRBD1 (5 bases). With 4 bases removed from V and 5 bases from J, the gap between germline ends came to 14 bases. CDR1 GTSNPN and CDR2 SVGIG come from the germline V gene (reference sequence). CDR3 length equals 13 residues. CDR3 nucleotide sequence: TGTGCCTGGATTCCAGGGTCATGGGAGACCCAGTACTTC. It encodes CAWIPGSWETQYF.

The chain combines TRBV10-3 with TRBJ2-7, with 7 bases identical to TRBD1. Unmatched junction bases numbered 9, after V lost 4 bases and J lost 6 bases. Germline CDR1 and CDR2: ENHRY and SYGVKD. This CDR3 is 14 amino acids long. The CDR3: CAISVRGQTREQYF. The CDR3 bases are TGTGCCATCAGTGTTAGGGGACAGACTCGCGAGCAGTACTTC.

The chain combines TRBV12-5 with TRBJ1-2, with D tentatively TRBD1 (6 bases). V dropped 6 bases and J dropped 6 bases, with 14 bases sitting between them. CDR1 and CDR2 (germline): LGHNT, FRNRAP. The CDR3 runs to 13 residues. The CDR3: CASGPGTIHGYTF. DNA for the CDR3: TGTGCTAGTGGCCCCGGGACAATCCATGGCTACACCTTC.

This chain joins TRBV9 and TRBJ2-7, with 10 bases aligning to TRBD2. The ends lost 0 bases at V and 4 bases at J; junction bases unmatched: 7. Per the germline V gene, CDR1 is SGDLS and CDR2 is YYNGEE. The CDR3 contains 16 residues. CDR3 in DNA: TGTGCCAGCAGCGTAGGCGGAGCGGGGGGGCAGTACGAGCAGTACTTC. It translates to CASSVGGAGGQYEQYF.

The V gene is TRBV4-1, the J gene TRBJ2-7, with 14 bases fitting TRBD2. V dropped 3 bases and J dropped 0; count of bases not matched to a gene: 1. From germline, CDR1 is MGHRA and CDR2 YSYEKL. The CDR3 has 16 residues. The CDR3 sequence: CASSQGLAGVSYEQYF. As DNA, the CDR3 is TGCGCCAGCAGCCAGGGACTAGCGGGAGTCTCCTACGAGCAGTACTTC.

The CDR3, as DNA: TGTGCCAGCAGCCAAGGCGCGATAGTTGGGCAGTACTTC. It encodes CASSQGAIVGQYF. This rearrangement joins TRBV14 to TRBJ2-7, with D hard to call. CDR3 size: 13 residues. The germline CDR1 and CDR2 sequences are SGHDN and FVKESK. V was clipped by 1 base and J by 9 bases, with 13 bases between them.

The count of this clone is one. This chain connects TRBV6-2 or TRBV6-3 to TRBJ1-1; 7 nucleotides line up with TRBD1. The CDR3 runs 14 residues. Trimming removed 4 bases from V and 5 bases from J; junction bases left unmatched: 7. Germline CDR1 and CDR2: MNHEY and SVGEGT. The CDR3 region has the DNA TGTGCCAGCAGTTTCAGACAGGGCGAGACTGAAGCTTTCTTT. Amino acid sequence: CASSFRQGETEAFF.

Concerning this clone: This CDR3 is also generated by other DNA sequences in the sample. The genes are TRBV5-1 and TRBJ1-5; 7 nucleotides match TRBD1. The germline V gene encodes CDR1 SGHRS and CDR2 YFSETQ. The CDR3 extends over 15 amino acids. V trimming: 0 bases; J trimming: 5 bases; junction bases outside the gene matches: 5. CDR3 in amino acids: CASSLEGQDYQPQHF. Here the CDR3 DNA reads TGCGCCAGCAGCTTGGAAGGACAGGACTATCAGCCCCAGCATTTT.

This chain connects TRBV5-1 to TRBJ1-2, with 7 bases lining up with TRBD1. Germline trimming cut 4 bases from V and 8 bases from J; bases unmatched to any gene: 11. The CDR3 contains 14 residues. In germline, CDR1 is SGHRS, CDR2 YFSETQ. The CDR3 loop reads CASSPDRSARGYTF. The CDR3 DNA is TGCGCCAGCAGCCCGGACAGGTCCGCGAGGGGCTACACCTTC.

The chain recombines TRBV6-5 with TRBJ2-7; D may be TRBD2 (5 bases). Looked up from germline, CDR1 is MNHEY and CDR2 is SVGAGI. V was trimmed by 6 bases and J by 5 bases, leaving 20 bases between them. The length of the CDR3 is 15 residues. The CDR3 region has the DNA TGTGCCAGCAGCCAGGCCCCTATAGGACTTGACGAGCAGTACTTC. It encodes CASSQAPIGLDEQYF.

This CDR3 reads CASSRGLRNQPQHF. In DNA form, the CDR3 reads TGTGCCAGCAGCCGAGGGTTGCGCAATCAGCCCCAGCATTTT. The rearrangement links TRBV7-6 to TRBJ1-5; no clear D gene. CDR1 is SGHVS, CDR2 FNYEAQ, per germline. The CDR3 totals 14 residues. V lost 5 bases, J lost 2 bases, and 10 bases lay in between.

This chain joins TRBV12-3 or TRBV12-4 and TRBJ2-7; 8 nucleotides match TRBD1. After removal of 6 bases from V and 2 bases from J, the junction contained 3 bases not matched to a gene. The CDR3 sequence is 13 residues long. The CDR3 region has the DNA TGTGCCAGCAGCGACAGGGGTCCCTACGAGCAGTACTTC. Its protein product is CASSDRGPYEQYF.

CDR3 in DNA: TGTGCCAGCAGCTTATGGGGAGGTGAGCAGTTCTTC. This translates into CASSLWGGEQFF. The chain joins TRBV7-9 to TRBJ2-1; a possible D gene is TRBD2 (6 bases). Trimming took 2 bases from V and 9 from J, leaving 8 bases between them. Germline V gives CDR1 SEHNR, CDR2 FQNEAQ (reference sequence). The CDR3 extends over 12 amino acids. The full variable domain, completed using reference TRBV7-9 and TRBJ2-1, is DTGVSQNPRHKITKRGQNVTFRCDPISEHNRLYWYRQTLGQGPEFLTYFQNEAQLEKSRLLSDRFSAERPKGSFSTLEIQRTEQGDSAMYLCASSLWGGEQFFGPGTRLTVL.

This clone has more than one count but fewer than ten. V usage is TRBV19 and J usage is TRBJ2-5, with 8 bases fitting TRBD2. The CDR3 extends over 14 amino acids. From germline, CDR1 is LNHDA and CDR2 SQIVND (reference sequence). V lost 4 bases, J lost 1 base, and 2 bases stayed unmatched. The CDR3 is CASSSGGIQETQYF. CDR3 bases: TGTGCCAGTAGTAGCGGGGGGATCCAAGAGACCCAGTACTTC.